This T cell receptor (beta chain) appears in the sequencing data of a study of regulatory T cells in long-lasting Graves disease. In its sample, this clonotype was seen a few times. Combining iRepertoire HTBI primers with Arm-PCR of CDR3 regions, the authors built TCR beta libraries. TCRdb used MiXCR to reprocess the multiplex PCR reads, holding one entry per CDR3 protein. Of 400,000 to 550,000 distinct CDR3 sequences listed, about 15% are singletons. The time point is: newly diagnosed GD, antithyroid drugs for less than 3 months. The TCR library was made from RNA extracted from PBMCs. The germline V gene has CDR1 MNHNS and CDR2 SASEGT. The CDR3 length is 16 residues. With V trimmed by 10 bases and J by 5 bases, 13 bases remained unmatched. These same data were also listed under a study on T cells in Graves' hyperthyroidism and ophthalmopathy. From that report: The study defined stable Graves' hyperthyroidism as no ophthalmopathy progression within 18 months.

The chain couples TRBV6-1 to TRBJ2-7; 14 bases agree with TRBD2. The TCR originated in a woman under 30 with Graves disease. The starting material was peripheral blood mononuclear cells (PBMCs), obtained at new diagnosis, from a patient treated with antithyroid drugs. The CDR3 region has the DNA TGTGCCAACCAGTCCGGGACTAGCGGGAGAGAGGACGAGCAGTACTTC. It specifies CANQSGTSGREDEQYF.